This TCR beta chain was documented in a study of OX40 agonist ivuxolimab in advanced cancers. At the level of the study: Treatment of patients was with ivuxolimab, an agonistic anti-OX40 (CD134) antibody. Patients achieving partial responses numbered three: one hepatocellular carcinoma case and two cutaneous melanoma cases. General study points: Antigen targets of the expanded peripheral T cells went undetermined. Among patients with partial responses at 0.1-3.0 mg/kg, clonal expansion was among the lowest.

As regards this clone: Antigen unknown.

Assay: immunoSEQ multiplex PCR; the TCRdb copy retains only in-frame clones and omits some. The table lists approximately 74,000 clones, 85% to 95% of them singletons, with around 6.1% in the top ten. The sequences come from CD4+ or CD8+ T cells sorted from blood, collected in a trial of the OX40 agonist ivuxolimab. This receptor was identified in an adult with an advanced solid tumor such as melanoma, head and neck, liver or kidney cancer.

This CDR3 reads CASSLRQGVYNEQFF. In DNA form, the CDR3 reads TGTGCCAGCAGCTTGAGGCAGGGGGTGTACAATGAGCAGTTCTTC. The chain couples TRBV5-8 to TRBJ2-1, with 7 bases fitting TRBD1. After removal of 1 base from V and 4 bases from J, the junction contained 5 bases not matched to a gene. Germline V gene data show CDR1 as SGHTS and CDR2 as YDEGEE. CDR3 size: 15 residues.